The sequence of this T cell receptor beta chain was determined in a study of CD8 T cells in Susac syndrome. With random hexamers, roughly 0.45 to 1 ug RNA was reverse transcribed. From the immunoSEQ multiplex PCR reads, TCRdb called clonotypes with MiXCR, one entry per CDR3 protein. This sample carries 120,000 or so distinct CDR3 sequences, roughly 94% of them seen once, and the ten largest clones take approximately 0.089%. This CDR3 is built from 13 residues. The V end lost 6 bases, the J end lost 2 bases, and 10 bases lay between the germline ends. The receptor comes from a human donor in good health. Material for sequencing was CD4+ T cells from PBMCs. The V call is TRBV23-1, the J call TRBJ2-5; D is possibly TRBD1 (5 bases). TRBV23-1 qualifies as an ORF whose function is uncertain. CDR3 sequence (DNA): TGCGCCAGCAGCTCAGGGCGTCAAGAGACCCAGTACTTC. Its protein product is CASSSGRQETQYF.